The T cell receptor beta chain under discussion was sequenced for a study of CD8 T cells in cerebrospinal fluid in Alzheimer's disease. Findings of the study overall: Compared with controls, mild cognitive impairment or Alzheimer's disease patients showed higher maximum CSF clone percentages.

Considering frequency, this clonotype is medium-sized. The antigen is unknown. Profiling of CSF cells used 10X single-cell V(D)J plus 5' expression. TCRdb reworked the 10x single-cell sequencing reads into one entry per CDR3 protein, no DNA. The sample features over a thousand distinct CDR3 sequences, with approximately 9.9% in its top ten. Every participant was in good physical condition without acute infectious disease. Biomarkers including neurofilament, amyloid-beta and tau confirmed neurodegeneration in the patients. The V gene's germline CDR1 is MDHEN and CDR2 SYDVKM. The CDR3 covers 14 residues.

The chain employs TRBV28 and TRBJ1-1; absent DNA, TCRdb's TRBD1 call cannot be checked. The TCR originated in a human donor with mild cognitive impairment. The sequenced sample was cerebrospinal fluid. The CDR3: CASRGGGSKAEAFF.